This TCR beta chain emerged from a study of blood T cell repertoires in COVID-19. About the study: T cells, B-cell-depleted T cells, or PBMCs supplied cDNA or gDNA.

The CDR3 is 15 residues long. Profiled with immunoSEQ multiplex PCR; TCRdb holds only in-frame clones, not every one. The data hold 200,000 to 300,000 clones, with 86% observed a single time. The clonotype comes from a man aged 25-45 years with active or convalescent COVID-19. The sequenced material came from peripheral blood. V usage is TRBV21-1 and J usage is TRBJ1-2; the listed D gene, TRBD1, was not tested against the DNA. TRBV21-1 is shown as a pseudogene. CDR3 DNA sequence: TGTGCCAGCAGCAAGGGGCAGGGGCTTTGCTATGGCTACACCTTC. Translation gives CASSKGQGLCYGYTF.